This T cell receptor (beta chain) was documented in a study of OX40 agonist ivuxolimab in advanced cancers. At the level of the study: The patients got ivuxolimab, which is an agonistic anti-OX40 (CD134) antibody. Patients in the trial were receiving intravenous ivuxolimab every 2 weeks, at doses of 0.01 to 10 mg/kg.

Concerning this clone itself: No antigen is known for it.

General study findings and limits: Antigen specificity remained undetermined for the expanded peripheral T cells. Clonal expansion by week 6 occurred in CD4+ and CD8+ blood T cells (at 0.1 to 3.0 mg/kg).

V was shortened by 3 bases and J by 8 bases, with 14 bases between the two germline ends. The CDR3 is made up of 14 amino acids. Germline CDR1 and CDR2: KGHSH and LQKENI. Measured with immunoSEQ multiplex PCR; TCRdb has only the in-frame clones, and not every one. There are over 100,000 clones in the sample; more than 80% occur only once, and 0.55% lies in the top ten. The rearrangement links TRBV18 to TRBJ2-1; D is perhaps TRBD2 (5 bases). The sequencing here drew on CD4+ or CD8+ T cells sorted from blood, taken in a trial of the OX40 agonist ivuxolimab. The sequence was collected from an adult with an advanced solid tumor such as melanoma, head and neck, liver or kidney cancer. Here the CDR3 reads CASSPRRALDEQFF. The CDR3 nucleotides are TGTGCCAGCTCACCCCGGCGGGCCTTGGATGAGCAGTTCTTC. The full variable domain, rest sourced from reference TRBV18 and TRBJ2-1, is NAGVMQNPRHLVRRRGQEARLRCSPMKGHSHVYWYRQLPEEGLKFMVYLQKENIIDESGMPKERFSAEFPKEGPSILRIQQVVRGDSAAYFCASSPRRALDEQFFGPGTRLTVL.